Each of the 12 T cell receptor beta chains below was sequenced from the same sample in a study of T-cell memory formation after mild COVID-19. One entry per CDR3 protein, called by TCRdb with MiXCR from the 5' RACE reads. The repertoire holds 300,000 to 400,000 distinct CDR3 sequences, with about 13% as singletons. The sequenced sample consisted of PBMCs or a T cell subset sorted from them (not recorded which). The receptor source for this set is a man between 18 and 29 years old who had mild COVID-19 (a few samples of this study predate the infection). Cell type and time point are not known.

This clonotype was detected ten times or more. For the CDR3, the DNA is TGTGCTAGTGGCAACGGACTAGCGGTCCAAGAGACCCAGTACTTC. Amino acids: CASGNGLAVQETQYF. This chain links TRBV12-5 with TRBJ2-5, with 10 bases fitting TRBD2. CDR3 length equals 15 residues. Germline V gene data show CDR1 as LGHNT and CDR2 as FRNRAP. V lost 6 bases and J lost 1; bases outside the gene matches: 5.

This clonotype was observed a handful of times. This chain connects TRBV12-3 or TRBV12-4 to TRBJ2-2; D unresolved. Trimming shortened V by 6 bases and J by 6 bases, and 8 bases separated the two germline ends. The CDR3 contains 12 residues. The CDR3: CASRRKSGELFF. The CDR3 region has the DNA TGTGCCAGCAGGCGAAAATCCGGGGAGCTGTTTTTT.

As to this clonotype: As the CDR3 is not closed by the conserved phenylalanine or tryptophan, this likely results from a read error. This chain connects TRBV14 to TRBJ1-2; TRBD1 aligns across 8 bases. The CDR3 extends over 14 amino acids. Germline assignment: CDR1 SGHDN and CDR2 FVKESK. The junction had 6 bases not matched to a gene; V was cut back by 1 base and J by 8 bases. The CDR3 DNA reads TGTGCCAGCAGCCAAGGGACAGGGTCGCTCGGCTACACCTTA. Translation gives CASSQGTGSLGYTL.

This clonotype is a singleton in its sample. V and J are TRBV7-9 and TRBJ2-7; D uncertain. The germline V gene encodes CDR1 SEHNR and CDR2 FQNEAQ (reference sequence). The CDR3 consists of 12 residues. V dropped 1 base and J dropped 9 bases, with 10 bases sitting between them. As DNA, the CDR3 is TGTGCCAGCAGCTTAGTCCAGGTTGGGCAGTACTTC. It translates to CASSLVQVGQYF.

The CDR3 DNA reads TGTGCCAGCAGAGCACCTAGCGGGCCCCTCGAGCAGTACTTC. It translates to CASRAPSGPLEQYF. The chain uses TRBV7-2 and TRBJ2-7; 8 bases line up with TRBD2. Germline assignment: CDR1 SGHTA and CDR2 FQGNSA. This CDR3 comprises 14 residues. The V gene end was trimmed by 6 bases and the J gene end by 6 bases; junction bases not matched to a gene: 10.

The V call is TRBV27, the J call TRBJ1-1; TRBD1 is a possible D gene (6 bases). In germline, CDR1 is MNHEY, CDR2 SMNVEV (reference sequence). V lost 6 bases, J lost 3 bases, and 17 bases lay in between. The CDR3 length is 15 residues. In DNA, the CDR3 is TGTGCCAGCAGGTTAAACAGGGTCCGCCACACTGAAGCTTTCTTT. Residues: CASRLNRVRHTEAFF.

This rearrangement joins TRBV6-5 to TRBJ2-3; a possible D gene is TRBD2 (6 bases). The CDR3 is 17 amino acids. Germline V lookup: CDR1 MNHEY, CDR2 SVGAGI. V was clipped by 2 bases and J by 2 bases, with 17 bases between them. In DNA, the CDR3 is TGTGCCAGCAGTTACCTTCCTGGGGGGATAGCCACAGATACGCAGTATTTT. Translating it yields CASSYLPGGIATDTQYF.

There are a few counts of this clonotype. The chain uses TRBV28 and TRBJ1-2; 7 bases line up with TRBD1. CDR3 length: 16 amino acids. Germline V gene lookup returns CDR1 MDHEN and CDR2 SYDVKM. V gave up 7 bases and J gave up 4 bases; unmatched junction bases: 15. In DNA form, the CDR3 reads TGTGCCAGCACCTCAACAGAGACAGGGATCTTCTATGGCTACACCTTC. Translation: CASTSTETGIFYGYTF.

For this clonotype: This clone may be a read error of a much larger clone one base away. V gene TRBV4-1 combines with J gene TRBJ2-5; D call uncertain. This CDR3 region has 13 residues. Germline V gives CDR1 MGHRA, CDR2 YSYEKL. The CDR3 DNA sequence: TGCGCCAGCAGCCAAGACCGGGTGGAGACCCTGTACTTC. The encoded protein is CASSQDRVETLYF.

This chain uses TRBV7-8 with TRBJ1-1; D remains unclear. This CDR3 has 15 residues. Trimming removed 0 bases from V and 3 bases from J, with 11 bases in between. Germline CDR1 and CDR2: SGHVS and FQNEAQ. Here the CDR3 reads CASSLASLRDTEAFF. CDR3 coding DNA: TGTGCCAGCAGCTTAGCGAGCCTGCGGGACACTGAAGCTTTCTTT.

The V call is TRBV4-3, the J call TRBJ2-5; 11 bases line up with TRBD2. J lost 4 bases, V lost 0 bases, and 7 bases had no gene match. CDR1 is LGHNA and CDR2 is YSLEER in the germline V gene. The CDR3 runs 17 residues. CDR3 sequence reads: CASSQEGLAGGVETQYF. DNA for the CDR3: TGCGCCAGCAGCCAAGAGGGGCTAGCGGGGGGAGTAGAGACCCAGTACTTC.

The rearrangement links TRBV9 to TRBJ1-5, with 10 bases fitting TRBD1. From germline, CDR1 is SGDLS and CDR2 YYNGEE. CDR3 size: 14 residues. After removal of 4 bases from V and 8 bases from J, the junction contained 6 bases not matched to a gene. DNA of the CDR3: TGTGCCAGCAGCACACGGACAGGGGGAGAGCCCCAGCATTTT. Its protein is CASSTRTGGEPQHF.